This T cell receptor beta chain was profiled in a study of shared clonotypes between healthy human individuals. Study outcomes and limitations: Among a handful of donors, roughly 5% of naive CD4 clonotypes were found in common.

On this clone itself: Its antigen is not known.

The table came from immunoSEQ multiplex PCR; TCRdb's copy has only in-frame clones and leaves some out. The table lists around 700,000 clones, around 72% of them singletons. This clonotype was obtained from a woman aged 25 to 39 in good health. Sequenced material: memory CD4+ T cells sorted from blood. Indicated subset: CD45RA-negative fraction.

CDR3 residues: CASSETGLSEKLFF. The CDR3 DNA reads TGTGCCAGCAGCGAAACGGGACTGAGTGAAAAACTGTTTTTT. The chain couples TRBV7-9 to TRBJ1-4; D perhaps matches TRBD1 (5 bases). Trimming removed 5 bases at V and 7 bases at J, with 14 bases between. Germline V gives CDR1 SEHNR, CDR2 FQNEAQ (reference sequence). There are 14 residues in the CDR3.